Listed here are 2 T cell receptor beta chains from one sample, sequenced in a study of OX40 agonist ivuxolimab in advanced cancers. Here immunoSEQ multiplex PCR was the method, and the copy in TCRdb shows in-frame clones only, minus some. Of around 130,000 clones detected, over 85% appear once; the ten largest clones hold around 0.15%. The sequencing used CD4+ or CD8+ T cells sorted from blood, collected in a trial of the OX40 agonist ivuxolimab. These receptors came from an adult with an advanced solid tumor such as melanoma, head and neck, liver or kidney cancer.

This chain uses TRBV28 with TRBJ1-2; D is ambiguous. V shed 3 bases and J shed 4 bases, with 15 bases lying between them. The CDR3 runs 15 residues. Looked up from germline, CDR1 is MDHEN and CDR2 is SYDVKM. The CDR3 spells CASSFAAREGYGYTF. The CDR3 region has the DNA TGTGCCAGCAGTTTTGCGGCTAGGGAGGGCTATGGCTACACCTTC.

This rearrangement joins TRBV7-2 to TRBJ1-6, with D hard to call. The CDR3 runs to 14 residues. V was trimmed by 5 bases and J by 4 bases, leaving 9 bases between them. CDR1 is SGHTA, CDR2 FQGNSA, per germline. CDR3 bases: TGTGCCAGCAGCCTCCGCCAGTATAATTCACCCCTCCACTTT. Its translation is CASSLRQYNSPLHF. Based on the CDR3 plus reference TRBV7-2 and TRBJ1-6, the full variable domain is GAGVSQSPSNKVTEKGKDVELRCDPISGHTALYWYRQSLGQGLEFLIYFQGNSAPDKSGLPSDRFSAERTGGSVSTLTIQRTQQEDSAVYLCASSLRQYNSPLHFGNGTRLTVT.